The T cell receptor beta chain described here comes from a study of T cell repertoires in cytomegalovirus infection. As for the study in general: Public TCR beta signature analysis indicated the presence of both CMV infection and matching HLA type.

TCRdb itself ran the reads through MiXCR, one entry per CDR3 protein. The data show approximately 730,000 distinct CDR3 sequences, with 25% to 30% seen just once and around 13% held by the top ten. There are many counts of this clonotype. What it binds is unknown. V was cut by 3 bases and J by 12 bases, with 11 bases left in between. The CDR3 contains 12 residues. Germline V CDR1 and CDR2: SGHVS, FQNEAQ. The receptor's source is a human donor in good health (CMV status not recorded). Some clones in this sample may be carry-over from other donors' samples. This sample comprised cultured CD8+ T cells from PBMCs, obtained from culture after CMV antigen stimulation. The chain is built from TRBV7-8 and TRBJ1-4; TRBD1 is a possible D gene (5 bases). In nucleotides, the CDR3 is TGTGCCAGCAGCTTGGGACGGAAAGAACTGTTTTTT. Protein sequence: CASSLGRKELFF.